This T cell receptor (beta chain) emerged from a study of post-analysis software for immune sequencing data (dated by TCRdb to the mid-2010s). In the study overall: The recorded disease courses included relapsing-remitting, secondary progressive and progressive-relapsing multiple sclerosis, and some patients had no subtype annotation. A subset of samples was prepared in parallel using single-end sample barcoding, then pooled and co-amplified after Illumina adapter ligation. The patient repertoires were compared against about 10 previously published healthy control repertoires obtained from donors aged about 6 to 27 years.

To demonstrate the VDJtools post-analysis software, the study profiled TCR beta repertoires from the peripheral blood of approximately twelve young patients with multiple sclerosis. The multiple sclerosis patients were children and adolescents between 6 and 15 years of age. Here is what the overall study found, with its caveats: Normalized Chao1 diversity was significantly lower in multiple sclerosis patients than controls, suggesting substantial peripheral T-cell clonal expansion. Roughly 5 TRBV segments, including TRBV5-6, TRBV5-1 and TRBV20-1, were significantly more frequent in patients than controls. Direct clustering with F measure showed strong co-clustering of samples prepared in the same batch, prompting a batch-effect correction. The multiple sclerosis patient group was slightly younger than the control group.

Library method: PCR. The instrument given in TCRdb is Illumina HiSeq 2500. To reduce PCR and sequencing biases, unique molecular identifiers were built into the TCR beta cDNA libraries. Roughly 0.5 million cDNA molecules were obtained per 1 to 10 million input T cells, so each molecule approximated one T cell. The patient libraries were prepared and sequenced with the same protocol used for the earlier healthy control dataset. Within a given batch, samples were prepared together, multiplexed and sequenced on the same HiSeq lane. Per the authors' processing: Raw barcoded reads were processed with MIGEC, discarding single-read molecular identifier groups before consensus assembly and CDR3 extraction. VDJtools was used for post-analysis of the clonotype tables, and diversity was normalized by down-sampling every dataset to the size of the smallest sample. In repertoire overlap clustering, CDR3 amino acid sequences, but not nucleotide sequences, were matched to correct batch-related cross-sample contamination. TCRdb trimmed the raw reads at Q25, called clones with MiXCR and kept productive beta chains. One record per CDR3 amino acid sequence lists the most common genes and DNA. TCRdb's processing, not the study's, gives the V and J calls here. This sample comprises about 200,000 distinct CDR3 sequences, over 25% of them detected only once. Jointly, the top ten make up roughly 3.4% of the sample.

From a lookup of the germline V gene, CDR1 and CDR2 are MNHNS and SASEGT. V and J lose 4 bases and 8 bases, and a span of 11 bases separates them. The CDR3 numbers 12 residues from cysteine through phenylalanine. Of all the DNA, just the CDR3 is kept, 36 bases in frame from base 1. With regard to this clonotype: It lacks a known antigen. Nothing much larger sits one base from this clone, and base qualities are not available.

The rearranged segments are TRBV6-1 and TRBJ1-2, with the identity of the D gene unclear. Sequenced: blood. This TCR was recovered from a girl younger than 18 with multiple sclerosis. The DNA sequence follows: TGTGCCAGCAGTGCGGAGGGCCCCGGCTACACCTTC. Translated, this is CASSAEGPGYTF.